This TCR beta chain originates from a study of blood T cell repertoires in COVID-19. At the level of the study: Italy, Spain and the United States were the sources of the convalescent and acute COVID-19 samples. PBMCs, B-cell-depleted T cells, or T cells provided the cDNA or gDNA that made up the material.

V lost 0 bases and J lost 9, with 15 bases in between. There are 15 residues in the CDR3. Germline V gene data show CDR1 as LNHNV and CDR2 as YYDKDF (reference sequence). Profiled with immunoSEQ multiplex PCR; TCRdb holds only in-frame clones, not every one. The repertoire holds about 150,000 clones, with about 80% as singletons. The sequence was collected from a man in his sixties with acute or convalescent COVID-19. V and J are TRBV15 and TRBJ2-1; TRBD2 might be the D (6 bases). The sample consisted of peripheral blood. CDR3 sequence: CATSREKTRTGEQFF. The CDR3 coding sequence is TGTGCCACCAGCAGAGAGAAGACTAGGACCGGTGAGCAGTTCTTC.